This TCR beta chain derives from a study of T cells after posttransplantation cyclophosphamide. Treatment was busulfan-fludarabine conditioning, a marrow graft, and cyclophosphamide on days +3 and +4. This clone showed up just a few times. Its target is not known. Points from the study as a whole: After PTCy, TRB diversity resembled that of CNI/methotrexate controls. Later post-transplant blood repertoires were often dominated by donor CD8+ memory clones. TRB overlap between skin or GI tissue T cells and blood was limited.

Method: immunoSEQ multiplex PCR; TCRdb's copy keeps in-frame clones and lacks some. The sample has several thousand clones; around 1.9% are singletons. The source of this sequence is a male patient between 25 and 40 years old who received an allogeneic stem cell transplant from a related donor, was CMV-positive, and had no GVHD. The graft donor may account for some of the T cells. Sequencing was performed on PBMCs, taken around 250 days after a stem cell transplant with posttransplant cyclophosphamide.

In DNA, the CDR3 is TGTGCCAGTAGCCAGGGGAAATGGCAAAATGAGCAGTTCTTC. Translating gives CASSQGKWQNEQFF. V and J are TRBV19 and TRBJ2-1, with D possibly TRBD1 on 6 matching bases. The ends were cut back, 6 bases at V and 7 bases at J, with 16 bases in the middle. The CDR3 has 14 residues. The germline CDR1 and CDR2 sequences are LNHDA and SQIVND (reference sequence).